The rows below give T cell receptor beta chains drawn from one sample of a study of blood T cell repertoires in COVID-19. Clones were sequenced by immunoSEQ multiplex PCR, and TCRdb holds only the in-frame ones, with some missing. Among 110,000 or so clones, 81% were seen once, and the ten largest hold roughly 10%. The source material was peripheral blood. Every receptor here comes from a woman in her 70s with acute or convalescent COVID-19. Both conserved end residues are part of each CDR3. A D gene is named only where the DNA matches it firmly. Clone size is not always given. Where it is, it says once, few, many or a class for expanded clones.

D	V	J	size	DNA	CDR3
NA	TRBV28	TRBJ1-2	NA	TGTGCCAGCAGTGAACATCGAGACAGCGCGAGGATCTATGGCTACACCTTC	CASSEHRDSARIYGYTF
TRBD2	TRBV7-9	TRBJ2-5	many	TGTGCCAGCAGCTTAGCGGCGGATGGTGGACTAGCCGAGACCCAGTACTTC	CASSLAADGGLAETQYF
NA	TRBV19	TRBJ1-5	few	TGTGCCAGTAGTCAACAGGGAGGCAATCAGCCCCAGCATTTT	CASSQQGGNQPQHF
TRBD1	TRBV6-6	TRBJ1-5	NA	TGTGCCAGCAGCGACAGGGGGAATCGCAATCAGCCCCAGCATTTT	CASSDRGNRNQPQHF
TRBD1	TRBV9	TRBJ2-1	NA	TGTGCCAGCAGCGCCGGGACAGGGGACTACAATGAGCAGTTCTTC	CASSAGTGDYNEQFF
TRBD2	TRBV5-1	TRBJ2-1	NA	TGCGCCAGCAGCTTGTCGACTAGCGGACACAATGAGCAGTTCTTC	CASSLSTSGHNEQFF
TRBD2	TRBV28	TRBJ2-7	NA	TGTGCCAGCAGTCGCCCGGGACTAGTCTTGAGGGAGGACTTC	CASSRPGLVLREDF
NA	TRBV11-3	TRBJ1-1	NA	TGTGCCAGCAGCTCTGTTTGGAACACTGAAGCTTTCTTT	CASSSVWNTEAFF
TRBD2	TRBV24-1	TRBJ2-3	NA	TGTGCCACCAGTGCCCCGGGGGGACTAGCGGGAGTTGGCACAGATACGCAGTATTTT	CATSAPGGLAGVGTDTQYF
NA	TRBV7-8	TRBJ1-1	NA	TGTGCCAGCAGCTTTACCCAGGGGCAGGGGAACACTGAAGCTTTCTTT	CASSFTQGQGNTEAFF
NA	TRBV4-3	TRBJ1-2	NA	TGCGCCAGCAGCCAAGATTTAGGGGAAGTTAGATATGGCTACACCTTC	CASSQDLGEVRYGYTF
NA	TRBV2	TRBJ1-1	NA	TGTGCCAGCAGTGACAGGGGCTCCACTGAAGCTTTCTTT	CASSDRGSTEAFF
NA	TRBV6-2/TRBV6-3	TRBJ1-5	NA	TGTGCCAGCAGTAGGACAAATAGCAATCAGCCCCAGCATTTT	CASSRTNSNQPQHF
TRBD1	TRBV11-3	TRBJ2-7	NA	TGTGCCAGCAGCTTAGCCGGGACAGGTCCCTACGAGCAGTACTTC	CASSLAGTGPYEQYF
TRBD2	TRBV3-1/TRBV3-2	TRBJ2-3	NA	TGTGCCAGCCCACTAGCGGGGGGGCTGATCCCAGATACGCAGTATTTT	CASPLAGGLIPDTQYF
NA	TRBV28	TRBJ1-5	NA	TGTGCCAGCAGTTTACAGGGTAGGATTATGCAGCCCCAGCATTTT	CASSLQGRIMQPQHF
NA	TRBV7-8	TRBJ2-2	few	TGTGCCAGCAGCTTAACGCAGGGTGCAGGGTTCACCGGGGAGCTGTTTTTT	CASSLTQGAGFTGELFF
TRBD2	TRBV14	TRBJ2-7	NA	TGTGCCAGCAGCCTAACCGGGACTAATGGCGAGCAGTACTTC	CASSLTGTNGEQYF
NA	TRBV9	TRBJ1-1	once	TGTGCCAGCAGCGCGCGGACAGCGAGGAACACTGAAGCTTTCTTT	CASSARTARNTEAFF
NA	TRBV11-3	TRBJ2-2	NA	TGTGCCAGCAGCCCTACCGGCTGGGACACCACCGGGGAGCTGTTTTTT	CASSPTGWDTTGELFF
NA	TRBV7-9	TRBJ1-2	NA	TGTGCCAGCAGCCCCCGGGACTCAAGTGGCTATGGCTACACCTTC	CASSPRDSSGYGYTF
TRBD1	TRBV7-6	TRBJ1-4	NA	TGTGCCAGCAGCCGAAAATGGGACAGGGTCCCAACTAATGAAAAACTGTTTTTT	CASSRKWDRVPTNEKLFF